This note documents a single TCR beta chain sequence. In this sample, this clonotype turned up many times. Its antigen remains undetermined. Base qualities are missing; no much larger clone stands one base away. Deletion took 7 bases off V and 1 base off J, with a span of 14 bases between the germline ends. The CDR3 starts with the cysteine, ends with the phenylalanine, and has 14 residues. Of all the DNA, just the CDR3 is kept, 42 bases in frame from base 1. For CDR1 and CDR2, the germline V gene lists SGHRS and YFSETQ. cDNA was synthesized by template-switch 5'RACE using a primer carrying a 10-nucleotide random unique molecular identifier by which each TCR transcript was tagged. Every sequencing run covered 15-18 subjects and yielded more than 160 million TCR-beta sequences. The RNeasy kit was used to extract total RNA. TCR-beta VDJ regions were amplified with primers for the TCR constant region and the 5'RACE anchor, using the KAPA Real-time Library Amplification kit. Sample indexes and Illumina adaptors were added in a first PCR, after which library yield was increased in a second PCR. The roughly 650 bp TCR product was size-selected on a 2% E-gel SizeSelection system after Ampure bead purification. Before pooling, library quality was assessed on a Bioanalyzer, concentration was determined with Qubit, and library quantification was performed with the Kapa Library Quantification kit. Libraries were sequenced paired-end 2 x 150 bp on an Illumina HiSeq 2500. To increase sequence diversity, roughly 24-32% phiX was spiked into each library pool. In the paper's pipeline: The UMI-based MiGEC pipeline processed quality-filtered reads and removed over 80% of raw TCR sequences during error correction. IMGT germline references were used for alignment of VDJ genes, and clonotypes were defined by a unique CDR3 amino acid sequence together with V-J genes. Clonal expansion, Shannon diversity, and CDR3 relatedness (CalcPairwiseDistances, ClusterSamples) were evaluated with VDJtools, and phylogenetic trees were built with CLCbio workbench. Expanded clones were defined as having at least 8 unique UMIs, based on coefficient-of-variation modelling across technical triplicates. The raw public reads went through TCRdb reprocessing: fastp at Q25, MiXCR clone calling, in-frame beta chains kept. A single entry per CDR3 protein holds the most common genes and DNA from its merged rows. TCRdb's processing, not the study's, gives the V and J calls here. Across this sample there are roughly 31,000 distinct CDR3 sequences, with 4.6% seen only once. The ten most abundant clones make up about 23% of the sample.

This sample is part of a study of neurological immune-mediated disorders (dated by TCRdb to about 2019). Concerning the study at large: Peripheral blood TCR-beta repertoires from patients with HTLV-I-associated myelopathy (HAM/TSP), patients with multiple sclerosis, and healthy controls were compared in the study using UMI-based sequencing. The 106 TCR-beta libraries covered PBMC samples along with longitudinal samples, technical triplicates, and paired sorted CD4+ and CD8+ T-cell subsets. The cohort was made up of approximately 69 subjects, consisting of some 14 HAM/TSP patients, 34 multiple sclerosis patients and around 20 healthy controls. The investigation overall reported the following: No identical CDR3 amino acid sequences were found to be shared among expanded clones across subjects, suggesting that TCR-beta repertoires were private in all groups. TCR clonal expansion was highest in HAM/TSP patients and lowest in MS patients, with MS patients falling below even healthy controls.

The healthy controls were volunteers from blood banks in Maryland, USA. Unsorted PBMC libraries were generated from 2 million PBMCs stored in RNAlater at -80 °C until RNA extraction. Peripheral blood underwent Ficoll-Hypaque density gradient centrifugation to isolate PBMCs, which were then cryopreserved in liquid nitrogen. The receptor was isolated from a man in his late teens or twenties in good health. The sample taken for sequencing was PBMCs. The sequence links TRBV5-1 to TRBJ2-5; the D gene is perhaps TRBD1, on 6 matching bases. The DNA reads TGCGCCAGCCGGCCGACAGGCTTCCAAGAGACCCAGTACTTC. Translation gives CASRPTGFQETQYF.